This T cell receptor beta chain comes out of a study of Ad26.COV2.S vaccination and SARS-CoV-2 variants. Study in general: The vaccine Ad26.COV2.S was put into the muscle once, or twice with 56 days between.

Broader study findings: Estimates derived from TCR breadth and depth analyses may have underestimated total T cell responses. With respect to non-spike TCR breadth, vaccine and placebo recipients were similar.

Some clones are missing from TCRdb's copy, which holds only in-frame ones; the method was immunoSEQ multiplex PCR. Here the sample spans more than 400,000 clones, roughly 88% being singletons. The CDR3 contains 17 residues. The germline CDR1 and CDR2 sequences are MNHEY and SMNVEV (reference sequence). The junction had 13 bases not matched to a gene; V was cut back by 4 bases and J by 4 bases. Treatment meaning: about 20 received Ad26.COV2.S at low or high dose, single or two shots; several received placebo; per-sample allocation not given. All samples were drawn on day 63, counting from the first vaccine or placebo injection. The vaccine antigen was prefusion-stabilized Wuhan SARS-CoV-2 spike. As concerns this clone: The antigen remains unidentified.

The source was peripheral blood, collected in a trial of Ad26.COV2.S vaccine versus placebo. The TCR originated in a person aged 18-65 years who received the Ad26.COV2.S COVID-19 vaccine or a placebo. The J gene is TRBJ1-5, the V gene TRBV27, with 7 bases identical to TRBD1. The CDR3: CASSSTRDRVWNQPQHF. The CDR3 nucleotides read TGTGCCAGCAGTTCTACGCGCGACAGGGTGTGGAATCAGCCCCAGCATTTT.